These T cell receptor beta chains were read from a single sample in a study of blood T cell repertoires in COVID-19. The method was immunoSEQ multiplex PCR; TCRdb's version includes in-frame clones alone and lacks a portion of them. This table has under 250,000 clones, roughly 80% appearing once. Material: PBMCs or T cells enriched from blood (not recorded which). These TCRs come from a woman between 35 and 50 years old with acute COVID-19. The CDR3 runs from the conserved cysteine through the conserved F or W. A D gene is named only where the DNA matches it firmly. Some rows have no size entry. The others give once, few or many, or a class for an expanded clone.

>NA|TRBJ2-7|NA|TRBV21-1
TGTGCCCCACGCAGGGGGTCCCCAAGCTACGAGCAGTACTTC
CAPRRGSPSYEQYF
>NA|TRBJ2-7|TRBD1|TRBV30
TGTGCCTGGGCTTCGACAGGGGCCTACGAGCAGTACTTC
CAWASTGAYEQYF
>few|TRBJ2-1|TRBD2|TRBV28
TGTGCCAGCAGTTTATGGGAGATGGCGGGAGGGCCAGGTGAGCAGTTCTTC
CASSLWEMAGGPGEQFF
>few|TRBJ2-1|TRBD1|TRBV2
TGTGCCAGCAGTGATAGGGGGCTTTACAATGAGCAGTTCTTC
CASSDRGLYNEQFF
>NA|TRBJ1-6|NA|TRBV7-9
TGTGCCAGCAGCTTAGAGCCGTCACCCCTCCACTTT
CASSLEPSPLHF
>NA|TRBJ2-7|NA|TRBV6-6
TGTGCCAGCAGTTACCCAGGGTACGAGCAGTACTTC
CASSYPGYEQYF
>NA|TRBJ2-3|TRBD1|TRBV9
TGTGCCAGCAGCGTACAGGACAGGGCGAAGGGGACAGATACGCAGTATTTT
CASSVQDRAKGTDTQYF
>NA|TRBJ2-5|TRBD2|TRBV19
TGTGCCAGTAGTATAAGGCGGGGGGCGCTCAGGGAGACCCAGTACTTC
CASSIRRGALRETQYF
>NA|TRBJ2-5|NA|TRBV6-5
TGTGCCAGCAGGGACAGAAAAGGGGAGACCCAGTACTTC
CASRDRKGETQYF
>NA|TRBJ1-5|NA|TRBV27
TGTGCCAGCAGGAAATTAGGCGGTAGCAATCAGCCCCAGCATTTT
CASRKLGGSNQPQHF
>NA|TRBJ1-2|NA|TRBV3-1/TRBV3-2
TGTGCCAGCAGCCGTAGACAGCCCTATGGCTACACCTTC
CASSRRQPYGYTF
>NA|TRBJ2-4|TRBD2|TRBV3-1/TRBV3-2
TGTGCCAGCAGCCTCTGGGGGGGGATGGCATCCAAAAACATTCAGTACTTC
CASSLWGGMASKNIQYF
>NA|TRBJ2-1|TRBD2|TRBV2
TGTGCCAGCAGTGACGGACTAGCGGGAGGTGAGCAGTTCTTC
CASSDGLAGGEQFF
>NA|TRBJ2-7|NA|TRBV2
TGTGCCAGCAGTGAAGGGAGGCTCAGCTCCTACGAGCAGTACTTC
CASSEGRLSSYEQYF
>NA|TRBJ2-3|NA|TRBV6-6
TGTGCCAGCAGTCGCAGACCCACCAAACTAGTATTCACAGATACGCAGTATTTT
CASSRRPTKLVFTDTQYF
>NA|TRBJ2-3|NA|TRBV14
TGTGCCAGCAGCGAGGTCTGGGCAGATACGCAGTATTTT
CASSEVWADTQYF
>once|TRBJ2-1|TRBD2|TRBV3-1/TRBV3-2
TGTGCCAGCAGCCAAGTCCGCGGGAGATCCTACAATGAGCAGTTCTTC
CASSQVRGRSYNEQFF
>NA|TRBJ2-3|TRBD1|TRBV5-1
TGCGCCAGCAGCTCAACGACAGGGTCAGATACGCAGTATTTT
CASSSTTGSDTQYF
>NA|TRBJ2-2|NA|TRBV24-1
TGTGCCACCAGTGATATACCCGGGACTGCGGTCACCGGGGAGCTGTTTTTT
CATSDIPGTAVTGELFF
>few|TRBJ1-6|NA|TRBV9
TGTGCCAGCAGCGTTACAGGGAGCTCCTATAATTCACCCCTCCACTTT
CASSVTGSSYNSPLHF
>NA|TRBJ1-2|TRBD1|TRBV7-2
TGTGCCAGCAGCGCAGGGGGCGGCTATGGCTACACCTTC
CASSAGGGYGYTF
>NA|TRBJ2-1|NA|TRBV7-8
TGTGCCAGCAGCTTAGATGGCCATCAGGTATCCAATGAGCAGTTCTTC
CASSLDGHQVSNEQFF
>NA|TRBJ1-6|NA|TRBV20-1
TGCAGTGCTAGAGTTGGCTCACCCCTCCACTTT
CSARVGSPLHF
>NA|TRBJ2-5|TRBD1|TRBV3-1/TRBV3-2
TGTGCCAGCAGCCAAGAACAGGGGGCCCGAGAGACCCAGTACTTC
CASSQEQGARETQYF
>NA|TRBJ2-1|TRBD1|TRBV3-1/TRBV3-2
TGTGCCAGCAGCCCCCGACAGGGTCGAGACAATGAGCAGTTCTTC
CASSPRQGRDNEQFF
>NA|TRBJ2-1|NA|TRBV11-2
TGTGCCAGCAGCAGGGGCATAGGCAATGAGCAGTTCTTC
CASSRGIGNEQFF
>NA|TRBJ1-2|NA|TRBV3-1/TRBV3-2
TGTGCCAGCAGCCAGGTTCCGGGGACACAAACCGGCTACACCTTC
CASSQVPGTQTGYTF
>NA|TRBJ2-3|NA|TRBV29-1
TGCAGCGTTAAAGATGGACTGGCTGCAGATACGCAGTATTTT
CSVKDGLAADTQYF
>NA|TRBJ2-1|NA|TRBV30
TGTGCCTGGACCCTCTACAATGAGCAGTTCTTC
CAWTLYNEQFF
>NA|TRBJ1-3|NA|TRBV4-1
TGCGCCAGCAGCCAATTCGGGTCCGGAATGATCTCTGGAAACACCATATATTTT
CASSQFGSGMISGNTIYF
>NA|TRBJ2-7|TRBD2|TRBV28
TGTGCCAGCAGTTCCCCCAGTGCGGGAGGCCCCTACGAGCAGTACTTC
CASSSPSAGGPYEQYF
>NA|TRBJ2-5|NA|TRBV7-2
TGTGCCAGCAGCTTAGGCGGGAGTAGGGGGAGAGAGACCCAGTACTTC
CASSLGGSRGRETQYF
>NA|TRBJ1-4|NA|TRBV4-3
TGCGCCAGCAGCCAAGAGGGCCGGGGTCGGGAAAAACTGTTTTTT
CASSQEGRGREKLFF
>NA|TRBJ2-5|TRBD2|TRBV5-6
TGTGCCAGCAGCCGGATCGTTAGCGGGGGGGAAGAGACCCAGTACTTC
CASSRIVSGGEETQYF
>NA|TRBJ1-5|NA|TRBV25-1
TGTGCCAGCAGTCCCCAGGGTGAGATAAATCAGCCCCAGCATTTT
CASSPQGEINQPQHF
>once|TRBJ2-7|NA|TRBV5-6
TGTGCCAGCAGCTACTACGACGAGCAGTACTTC
CASSYYDEQYF